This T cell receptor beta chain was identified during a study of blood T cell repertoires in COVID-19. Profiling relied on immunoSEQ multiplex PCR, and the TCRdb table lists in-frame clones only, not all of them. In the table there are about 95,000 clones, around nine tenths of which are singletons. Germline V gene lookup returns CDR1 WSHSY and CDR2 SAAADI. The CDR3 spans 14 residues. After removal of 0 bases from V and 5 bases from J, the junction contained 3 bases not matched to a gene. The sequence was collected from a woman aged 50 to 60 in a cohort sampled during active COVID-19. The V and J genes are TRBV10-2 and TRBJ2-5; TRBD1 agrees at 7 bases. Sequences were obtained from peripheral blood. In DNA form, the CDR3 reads TGCGCCAGCAGTGAGTCGACAGGGTTGGAGACCCAGTACTTC. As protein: CASSESTGLETQYF.